Listed here are 25 T cell receptor beta chains from one sample, sequenced in a study of graft-versus-host responses after intestinal transplantation. Data came from immunoSEQ multiplex PCR; TCRdb stores just in-frame clones and leaves some out. Counted here are roughly 97,000 clones, 91% occurring once; the ten biggest clones make up more than 0.15%. No antigen has been assigned to these receptors. Sequenced here: unstimulated CD4+ T cells sorted from spleen or lymph node cells, sampled before transplant. Receptors originate from a human donor who was the organ donor for an intestinal transplant.

The chain joins TRBV5-1 to TRBJ1-1; D perhaps matches TRBD1 (6 bases). Trimming stripped 7 bases from V and 1 base from J, with 11 bases between. Germline assignment: CDR1 SGHRS and CDR2 YFSETQ. The CDR3 runs 13 residues. CDR3 bases: TGCGCCAGCCAATTGGACAGGAACACTGAAGCTTTCTTT. It translates to CASQLDRNTEAFF.

The chain uses TRBV15 and TRBJ1-1, with D tentatively TRBD1 (5 bases). V lost 7 bases and J 6 bases, leaving 12 bases between the germline ends. This CDR3 has 12 amino acids. Germline CDR1 reads LNHNV; CDR2 reads YYDKDF (reference sequence). CDR3 DNA sequence: TGTGCCACCAAAGGCAGGGAGGCTGAAGCTTTCTTT. Translating gives CATKGREAEAFF.

The CDR3 nucleotides read TGCAGTGTTGGGGGGGCAGATACGCAGTATTTT. Translating it yields CSVGGADTQYF. The gene calls are TRBV20-1 and TRBJ2-3; 7 positions match TRBD2. Unmatched junction bases numbered 2, after V lost 7 bases and J lost 4 bases. The CDR3 loop spans 11 amino acids. Germline CDR1 is DFQATT and CDR2 is SNEGSKA (reference sequence).

CDR3 in DNA: TGTGCCAGCAGCTTAATTCAGGCCGGGGAGCTGTTTTTT. Protein product: CASSLIQAGELFF. The V call is TRBV7-7, the J call TRBJ2-2; the D is unclear. The germline CDR1 and CDR2 sequences are SSHAT and FNYEAQ (reference sequence). V lost 2 bases, J lost 6 bases, and 7 bases lay in between. The CDR3 consists of 13 residues.

This chain uses TRBV7-9 with TRBJ1-1; D possibly corresponds to TRBD1 (5 bases). The germline V and J ends were trimmed by 1 base and 10 bases, with 13 bases remaining between them. The CDR3 is made up of 13 amino acids. Germline V gene data show CDR1 as SEHNR and CDR2 as FQNEAQ (reference sequence). The CDR3 DNA reads as TGTGCCAGCAGCTTAGGGGGGGAAACCCCAGCTTTCTTT. As protein: CASSLGGETPAFF. Filled out from reference TRBV7-9 and TRBJ1-1, the complete variable domain reads DTGVSQNPRHKITKRGQNVTFRCDPISEHNRLYWYRQTLGQGPEFLTYFQNEAQLEKSRLLSDRFSAERPKGSFSTLEIQRTEQGDSAMYLCASSLGGETPAFFGQGTRLTVV.

The chain uses TRBV9 and TRBJ1-6; 7 nucleotides align to TRBD1. CDR1 is SGDLS and CDR2 is YYNGEE in the germline V gene. The CDR3 runs to 14 residues. The trim removed 3 bases at V and 7 bases at J, leaving 4 bases unmatched. The CDR3 sequence: CASSAGQPNSPLHF. DNA for the CDR3: TGTGCCAGCAGCGCGGGACAGCCAAATTCACCCCTCCACTTT.

The rearrangement uses TRBV28 and TRBJ2-2; unclear D gene. V was pared by 5 bases and J by 6 bases, with 10 bases between. This CDR3 has 13 residues. Germline CDR1 reads MDHEN; CDR2 reads SYDVKM. CDR3 protein: CASSLGLAGELFF. CDR3 DNA: TGTGCCAGCAGTCTAGGATTGGCCGGGGAGCTGTTTTTT.

V usage is TRBV2 and J usage is TRBJ1-4; TRBD1 is a possible D gene (6 bases). The germline CDR1 and CDR2 sequences are SNHLY and FYNNEI. The V and J ends lost 6 bases and 7 bases respectively, with 12 bases between them. CDR3 length: 13 residues. The CDR3 nucleotides read TGTGCCAGCAGGGGCAGGGGTGGTGAAAAACTGTTTTTT. Its translation is CASRGRGGEKLFF.

CDR3: CAWSDRSNQPQHF. In DNA, the CDR3 is TGTGCCTGGAGTGACAGGAGCAATCAGCCCCAGCATTTT. This chain uses TRBV30 with TRBJ1-5; maybe TRBD1 (5 bases). The CDR3 is 13 residues long. The germline gives CDR1 GTSNPN, CDR2 SVGIG (reference sequence). V lost 1 base and J lost 1, with 5 bases in between.

The J gene is TRBJ2-1, the V gene TRBV20-1; no clear D gene. There are 11 residues in the CDR3. CDR1 is DFQATT, CDR2 SNEGSKA, per germline (reference sequence). Trimming took off 2 bases at V and 5 bases at J, with 4 bases between the two ends. As DNA, the CDR3 is TGCAGTGCTAGATTTAACAATGAGCAGTTCTTC. Translation: CSARFNNEQFF.

The chain employs TRBV5-1 and TRBJ1-4; the D gene is possibly TRBD1 (5 bases). This CDR3 region has 13 residues. Germline assignment: CDR1 SGHRS and CDR2 YFSETQ. V gave up 5 bases and J gave up 9 bases, with 14 bases separating them. CDR3 residues: CASRGWGEQKLFF. In DNA, the CDR3 is TGCGCCAGCAGAGGATGGGGCGAACAAAAACTGTTTTTT.

V usage is TRBV14 and J usage is TRBJ2-2, with D perhaps TRBD1 (5 bases). This CDR3 spans 15 amino acids. Germline assignment: CDR1 SGHDN and CDR2 FVKESK. Trimming left V 6 bases short and J 1 base short, with 12 bases between. The CDR3, as DNA: TGTGCCAGCAGAGCGAACACAGGGAACACCGGGGAGCTGTTTTTT. Protein: CASRANTGNTGELFF.

V gene TRBV27 combines with J gene TRBJ2-2, with a possible D match to TRBD1 (6 bases). The CDR3 extends over 15 amino acids. From germline, CDR1 is MNHEY and CDR2 SMNVEV (reference sequence). Trimming took off 10 bases at V and 1 base at J, with 16 bases between the two ends. This CDR3 reads CATKGQWLNTGELFF. Here the CDR3 DNA reads TGTGCCACAAAAGGACAGTGGCTGAACACCGGGGAGCTGTTTTTT.

The rearrangement uses TRBV11-3 and TRBJ2-1; 7 bases match TRBD2. CDR3 length: 13 amino acids. J lost 9 bases, V lost 1 base, and 3 bases had no gene match. Germline lookup yields CDR1 SGHNT and CDR2 YENEEA. The CDR3 loop reads CASSLVASGEQFF. The CDR3 DNA reads as TGTGCCAGCAGCTTAGTGGCTAGCGGTGAGCAGTTCTTC. Looking up the rest from reference TRBV11-3 and TRBJ2-1 gives the full variable domain: EAGVVQSPRYKIIEKKQPVAFWCNPISGHNTLYWYLQNLGQGPELLIRYENEEAVDDSQLPKDRFSAERLKGVDSTLKIQPAELGDSAVYLCASSLVASGEQFFGPGTRLTVL.

This rearrangement joins TRBV21-1 to TRBJ1-2; no check of the table's D call, TRBD1, against the DNA was made. TRBV21-1 is reported as a pseudogene. The CDR3 covers 16 residues. The CDR3 DNA follows: TGTGCCAGCAGCAAAGTAACCCTCACAGGAGTCTATGGCTACACCTTC. Translating gives CASSKVTLTGVYGYTF.

The chain recombines TRBV20-1 with TRBJ1-3, with D unresolved. The CDR3 length is 11 residues. The V end was cut by 6 bases, the J end by 4 bases, with 7 bases between. Germline V CDR1 and CDR2: DFQATT, SNEGSKA (reference sequence). The CDR3 coding sequence is TGCAGTGCAGAGTTAGGAAACACCATATATTTT. Its translation is CSAELGNTIYF.

This clone was seen just once. The rearrangement uses TRBV29-1 and TRBJ1-3, with D possibly TRBD1 on 5 matching bases. Trimming shortened V by 4 bases and J by 0 bases, and 10 bases separated the two germline ends. CDR1 is SQVTM and CDR2 is ANQGSEA in the germline V gene. This CDR3 region has 14 residues. In nucleotides, the CDR3 is TGCAGCGTTGGAACAGGCGTCTCTGGAAACACCATATATTTT. Amino acid sequence: CSVGTGVSGNTIYF.

This clone was picked up one time. V gene TRBV4-3 combines with J gene TRBJ2-1, with 8 bases lining up with TRBD2. This CDR3 is built from 15 residues. Germline CDR1 LGHNA, CDR2 YSLEER. The junction had 8 bases not matched to a gene; V was cut back by 5 bases and J by 5 bases. The DNA for the CDR3 is TGCGCCAGCAGCAATAAGCGGGGGATAGACAATGAGCAGTTCTTC. The encoded protein is CASSNKRGIDNEQFF.

The rearrangement uses TRBV4-2 and TRBJ2-1, with 7 bases that match TRBD2. V was clipped by 0 bases and J by 1 base; unmatched bases: 6. The CDR3 is made up of 17 amino acids. Germline loops: CDR1 LGHNA, CDR2 YNFKEQ. As DNA, the CDR3 is TGTGCCAGCAGCCAAGATGGGGGGGGAAGATCCTACAATGAGCAGTTCTTC. It specifies CASSQDGGGRSYNEQFF.

The chain links TRBV4-1 to TRBJ2-5, with a weak D call TRBD2 (6 bases). Germline V gene data show CDR1 as MGHRA and CDR2 as YSYEKL. This CDR3 comprises 14 residues. V was trimmed by 4 bases and J by 5 bases, leaving 14 bases between them. As DNA, the CDR3 is TGCGCCAGCAGCCTCTCCGCGGGACGGGAGACCCAGTACTTC. Its translation is CASSLSAGRETQYF.

The V gene is TRBV7-9, the J gene TRBJ1-5; maybe TRBD1 (6 bases). Deletions cut 4 bases from V and 9 bases from J, with 13 bases between. Germline V lookup: CDR1 SEHNR, CDR2 FQNEAQ (reference sequence). The CDR3 covers 13 residues. Here the CDR3 DNA reads TGTGCCAGCAGCTCTACAGGGAACGGGCCCCAGCATTTT. This sequence encodes CASSSTGNGPQHF.

The chain is built from TRBV7-9 and TRBJ2-7; TRBD1 aligns across 8 bases. The ends lost 6 bases at V and 0 bases at J; junction bases unmatched: 4. The CDR3 sequence is 14 residues long. Germline CDR1 and CDR2: SEHNR and FQNEAQ (reference sequence). The CDR3 sequence is CASSFTGGSYEQYF. The CDR3 region has the DNA TGTGCCAGCAGTTTTACAGGGGGCTCCTACGAGCAGTACTTC.

The chain links TRBV28 to TRBJ2-2; D is unclear. V was trimmed by 1 base and J by 7 bases, leaving 7 bases between them. This CDR3 is 13 amino acids long. Per germline, CDR1 MDHEN and CDR2 SYDVKM. The CDR3 nucleotides are TGTGCCAGCAGTTTATCCGGGTACGGGGAGCTGTTTTTT. Protein product: CASSLSGYGELFF.

This clone has a single count. The chain links TRBV30 to TRBJ2-6, with a weak D call TRBD1 (5 bases). The CDR3 runs 16 residues. Trimming pared 3 bases from V and 0 bases from J, leaving 12 bases between. Germline values: CDR1 GTSNPN, CDR2 SVGIG (reference sequence). The CDR3 coding sequence is TGTGCCTGGAGCTGGGGCACCGTCTCTGGGGCCAACGTCCTGACTTTC. Protein: CAWSWGTVSGANVLTF.

The chain couples TRBV25-1 to TRBJ2-5; D not resolved. Trimming removed 9 bases from V and 1 base from J, with 12 bases in between. The CDR3 loop spans 13 amino acids. The V gene's germline CDR1 is MGHDK and CDR2 SYGVNS. Here the CDR3 DNA reads TGTGCCAGTTCCACCCAGGCCCAAGAGACCCAGTACTTC. This gives the protein CASSTQAQETQYF.